The 9 T cell receptor beta chains below were found in one sample sequenced in a study of cytomegalovirus exposure and HLA in healthy donors. PCR employed 60 Vbeta and 13 Jbeta primers. Profiled with immunoSEQ multiplex PCR; TCRdb holds only in-frame clones, not every one. Here the sample spans some 150,000 clones, around 80% being singletons. What was sequenced was PBMCs. The receptor source for this set is a man younger than 45 in good health and CMV-seronegative.

The CDR3 coding sequence is TGTGCCAGCAGCCTTGACAGGGGAGCTGAAGCTTTCTTT. This translates into CASSLDRGAEAFF. This chain links TRBV11-2 with TRBJ1-1, with 8 positions matching TRBD1. The junction had 5 bases not matched to a gene; V was cut back by 5 bases and J by 6 bases. The CDR3 is 13 residues long. Per germline, CDR1 SGHAT and CDR2 FQNNGV.

This chain connects TRBV5-6 to TRBJ1-1; TRBD1 aligns across 10 bases. The germline V gene encodes CDR1 SGHDT and CDR2 YYEEEE. The CDR3 loop spans 15 amino acids. J lost 8 bases, V lost 1 base, and 8 bases had no gene match. CDR3 nucleotide sequence: TGTGCCAGCAGCTTGATGGGGGACAGGGGCAGGGAAGCTTTCTTT. The encoded protein is CASSLMGDRGREAFF.

The CDR3 sequence: CASSQDSGPGAEAFF. The CDR3 region has the DNA TGCGCCAGCAGCCAAGATTCGGGGCCGGGGGCTGAAGCTTTCTTT. This sequence joins TRBV4-3 and TRBJ1-1; D may be TRBD1 (5 bases). V was clipped by 0 bases and J by 6 bases, with 14 bases between them. Germline CDR1 reads LGHNA; CDR2 reads YSLEER. The CDR3 length is 15 residues.

J is TRBJ2-7 and V is TRBV27; 14 bases match TRBD2. The CDR3 consists of 17 residues. V lost 5 bases, J lost 6 bases, and 12 bases stayed unmatched. Germline assignment: CDR1 MNHEY and CDR2 SMNVEV (reference sequence). This chain's CDR3 is CASSPLMGLAGDGEQYF. Written as DNA, the CDR3 is TGTGCCAGCAGTCCCTTAATGGGACTAGCGGGAGATGGCGAGCAGTACTTC.

This chain connects TRBV5-4 to TRBJ2-3; the match to TRBD2 covers 9 bases. V lost 4 bases to trimming and J lost 0 bases; unmatched junction nucleotides: 6. The CDR3 extends over 16 amino acids. Germline-derived CDR1 and CDR2 are SGHNT and YYREEE (reference sequence). The CDR3 region is CASSRLAGVSTDTQYF. CDR3 sequence (DNA): TGTGCCAGCAGCAGATTAGCGGGGGTGAGCACAGATACGCAGTATTTT.

V usage is TRBV5-1 and J usage is TRBJ2-6; a possible D gene is TRBD1 (6 bases). The V gene lost 4 bases and the J gene lost 1 base, with 15 bases spanning the gap. The CDR3 consists of 17 residues. Germline V gene lookup returns CDR1 SGHRS and CDR2 YFSETQ. CDR3 sequence reads: CASSQQGINSGANVLTF. The CDR3 DNA is TGCGCCAGCAGCCAACAGGGTATTAATTCTGGGGCCAACGTCCTGACTTTC.

This rearrangement joins TRBV10-3 to TRBJ1-1, with D unclear. The germline V and J ends were trimmed by 10 bases and 0 bases, with 12 bases remaining between them. This CDR3 has 13 amino acids. Germline V gives CDR1 ENHRY, CDR2 SYGVKD. This chain's CDR3 is CATGDLMNTEAFF. The CDR3, as DNA: TGTGCCACCGGGGATCTCATGAACACTGAAGCTTTCTTT.

The chain is built from TRBV5-1 and TRBJ1-2; 7 bases line up with TRBD1. J lost 4 bases, V lost 4 bases, and 10 bases had no gene match. In germline, CDR1 is SGHRS, CDR2 YFSETQ. The CDR3 is made up of 15 amino acids. The CDR3 bases are TGCGCCAGCAGCCCTAGTACAGGGGTAGTCTATGGCTACACCTTC. This gives the protein CASSPSTGVVYGYTF.

The rearrangement links TRBV7-9 to TRBJ2-3; D may be TRBD2 (7 bases). The germline gives CDR1 SEHNR, CDR2 FQNEAQ (reference sequence). The CDR3 extends over 14 amino acids. V lost 1 base and J lost 6, with 11 bases in between. The chain's CDR3 is CASSLGGGPDTQYF. The CDR3 coding sequence is TGTGCCAGCAGCTTAGGCGGGGGCCCGGATACGCAGTATTTT.